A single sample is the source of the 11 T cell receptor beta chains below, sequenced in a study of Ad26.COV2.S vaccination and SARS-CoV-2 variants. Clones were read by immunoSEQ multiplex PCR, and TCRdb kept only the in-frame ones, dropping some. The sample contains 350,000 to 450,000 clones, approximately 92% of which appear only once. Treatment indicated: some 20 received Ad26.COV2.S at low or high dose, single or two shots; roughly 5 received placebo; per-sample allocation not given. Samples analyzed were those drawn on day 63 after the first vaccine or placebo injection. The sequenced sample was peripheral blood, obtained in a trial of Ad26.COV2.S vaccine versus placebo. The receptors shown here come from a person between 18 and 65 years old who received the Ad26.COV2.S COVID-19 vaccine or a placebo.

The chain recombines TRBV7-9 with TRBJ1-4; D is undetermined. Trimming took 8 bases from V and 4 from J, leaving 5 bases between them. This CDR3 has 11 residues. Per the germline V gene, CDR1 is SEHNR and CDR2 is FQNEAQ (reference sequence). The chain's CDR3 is CASGYNEKLFF. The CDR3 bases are TGTGCCAGCGGATATAATGAAAAACTGTTTTTT.

The CDR3 spells CASSLEARGDGYTF. The CDR3, as DNA: TGTGCCAGCAGCTTAGAGGCCAGGGGAGACGGCTACACCTTC. This chain uses TRBV7-9 with TRBJ1-2, with a possible D match to TRBD1 (6 bases). Germline V gene data show CDR1 as SEHNR and CDR2 as FQNEAQ (reference sequence). The CDR3 runs 14 residues. Deletions cut 1 base from V and 8 bases from J, with 14 bases between.

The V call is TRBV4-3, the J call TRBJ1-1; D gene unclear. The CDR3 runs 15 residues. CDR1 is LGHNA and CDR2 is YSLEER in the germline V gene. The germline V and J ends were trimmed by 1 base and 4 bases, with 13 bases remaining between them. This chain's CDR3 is CASSQGRLERTEAFF. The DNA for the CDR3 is TGCGCCAGCAGCCAAGGGCGATTGGAGCGCACTGAAGCTTTCTTT.

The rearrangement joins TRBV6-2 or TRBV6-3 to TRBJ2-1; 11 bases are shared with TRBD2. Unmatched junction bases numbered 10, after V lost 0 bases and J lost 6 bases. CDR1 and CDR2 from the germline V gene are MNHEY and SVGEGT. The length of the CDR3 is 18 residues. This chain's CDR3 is CASSYSAETSGDVNEQFF. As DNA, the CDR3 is TGTGCCAGCAGTTACTCCGCCGAGACTAGCGGGGATGTCAATGAGCAGTTCTTC.

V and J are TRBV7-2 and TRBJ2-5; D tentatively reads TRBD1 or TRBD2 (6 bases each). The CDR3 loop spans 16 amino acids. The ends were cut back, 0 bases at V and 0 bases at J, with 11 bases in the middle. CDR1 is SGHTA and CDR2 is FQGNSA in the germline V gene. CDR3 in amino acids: CASSLAGGQDQETQYF. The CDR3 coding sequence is TGTGCCAGCAGCTTAGCCGGGGGACAAGACCAAGAGACCCAGTACTTC.

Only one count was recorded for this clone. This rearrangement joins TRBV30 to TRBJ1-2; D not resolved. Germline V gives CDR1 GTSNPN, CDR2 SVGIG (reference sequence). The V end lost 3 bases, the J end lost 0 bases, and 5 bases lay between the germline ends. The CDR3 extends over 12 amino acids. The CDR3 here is CAWSYTNYGYTF. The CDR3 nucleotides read TGTGCCTGGAGCTATACTAACTATGGCTACACCTTC. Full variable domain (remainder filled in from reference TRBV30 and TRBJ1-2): SQTIHQWPATLVQPVGSPLSLECTVEGTSNPNLYWYRQAAGRGLQLLFYSVGIGQISSEVPQNLSASRPQDRQFILSSKKLLLSDSGFYLCAWSYTNYGYTFGSGTRLTVV.

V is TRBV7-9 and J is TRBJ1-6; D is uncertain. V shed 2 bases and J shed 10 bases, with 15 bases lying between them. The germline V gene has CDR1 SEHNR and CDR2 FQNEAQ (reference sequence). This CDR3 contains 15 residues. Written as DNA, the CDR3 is TGTGCCAGCAGCTTATCTGGGCAGGCGAGGTCACCCCTCCACTTT. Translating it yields CASSLSGQARSPLHF.

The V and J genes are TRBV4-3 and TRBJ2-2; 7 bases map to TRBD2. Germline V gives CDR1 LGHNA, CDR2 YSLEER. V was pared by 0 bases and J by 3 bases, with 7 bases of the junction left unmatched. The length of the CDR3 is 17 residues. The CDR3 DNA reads TGCGCCAGCAGCCAAGACCAAGGGGCGGGGGACACCGGGGAGCTGTTTTTT. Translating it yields CASSQDQGAGDTGELFF.

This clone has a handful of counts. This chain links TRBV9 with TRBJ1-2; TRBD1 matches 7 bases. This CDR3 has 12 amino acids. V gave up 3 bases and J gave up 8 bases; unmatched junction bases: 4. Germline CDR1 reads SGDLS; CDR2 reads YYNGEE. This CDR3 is CASSGRGQGYTF. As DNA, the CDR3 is TGTGCCAGCAGCGGAAGGGGGCAGGGCTACACCTTC.

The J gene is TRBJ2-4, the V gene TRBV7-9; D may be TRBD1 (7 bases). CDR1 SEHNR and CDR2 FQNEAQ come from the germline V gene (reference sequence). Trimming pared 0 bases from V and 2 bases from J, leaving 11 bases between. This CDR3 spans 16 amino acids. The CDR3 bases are TGTGCCAGCAGCTTAGCGCAGGGGGGTACCAAAAACATTCAGTACTTC. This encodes CASSLAQGGTKNIQYF.

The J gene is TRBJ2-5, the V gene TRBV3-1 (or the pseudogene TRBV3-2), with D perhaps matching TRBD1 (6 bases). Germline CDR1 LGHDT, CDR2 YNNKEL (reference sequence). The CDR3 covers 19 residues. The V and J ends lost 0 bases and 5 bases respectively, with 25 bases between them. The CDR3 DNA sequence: TGTGCCAGCAGCCAAGAGAGGCCCGGTACGTTGGGGGCTGGGGAGACCCAGTACTTC. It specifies CASSQERPGTLGAGETQYF.